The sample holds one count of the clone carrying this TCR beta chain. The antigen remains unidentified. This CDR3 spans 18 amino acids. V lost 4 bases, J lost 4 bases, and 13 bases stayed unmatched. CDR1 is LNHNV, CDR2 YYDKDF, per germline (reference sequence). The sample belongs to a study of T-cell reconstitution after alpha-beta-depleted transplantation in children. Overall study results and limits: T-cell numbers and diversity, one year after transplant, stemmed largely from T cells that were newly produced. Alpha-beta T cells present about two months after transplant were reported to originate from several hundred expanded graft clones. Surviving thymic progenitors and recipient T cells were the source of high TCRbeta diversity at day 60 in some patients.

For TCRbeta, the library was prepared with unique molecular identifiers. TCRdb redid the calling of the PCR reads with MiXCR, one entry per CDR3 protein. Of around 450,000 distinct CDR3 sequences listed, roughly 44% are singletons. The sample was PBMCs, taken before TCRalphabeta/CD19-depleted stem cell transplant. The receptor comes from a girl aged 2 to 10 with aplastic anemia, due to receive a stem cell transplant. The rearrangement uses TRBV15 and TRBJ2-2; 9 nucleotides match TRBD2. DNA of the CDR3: TGTGCCACCAGCATCGGTATAGCGGGAGTATCGGGCACCGGGGAGCTGTTTTTT. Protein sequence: CATSIGIAGVSGTGELFF.